These 27 T cell receptor beta chains originate from one sample sequenced in a study of sequential checkpoint blockade in melanoma (dated by TCRdb to the late 2010s). Libraries were made using the immunoSEQ multiplex PCR assay. As stored in TCRdb, this immuneACCESS dataset retains in-frame rearrangements with V and J assigned. A fraction of the clones does not appear; measured against another copy, unresolved V genes explain less than half of the discrepancy, and the remainder lacks a known reason. In this sample the table shows just over 6,000 clones, less than 25% of which occur a single time. The ten largest make up about 16% of the sample. This sample's treatment or condition label indicates: randomized to nivolumab then ipilimumab (arm A) or the reverse (arm B). The material was tumor tissue (inferred from file names), obtained from a patient given nivolumab and ipilimumab in sequence. These receptors all stem from a human donor with melanoma.

This clone was detected only a few times. This chain uses TRBV6-8 with TRBJ1-6, with D unresolved. V was pared by 7 bases and J by 6 bases, with 19 bases between. The CDR3 totals 16 residues. Germline CDR1 MNHGY, CDR2 SAAAGT. CDR3 nucleotide sequence: TGTGCCAGCACCAGGACCGGGAACGACCGTAATTCACCCCTCCACTTT. Translating gives CASTRTGNDRNSPLHF.

This clone has at least ten counts. The chain uses TRBV11-3 and TRBJ2-6, with no clear D. The CDR3 loop spans 15 amino acids. The germline gives CDR1 SGHNT, CDR2 YENEEA. The V end lost 3 bases, the J end lost 0 bases, and 6 bases lay between the germline ends. The CDR3 DNA reads TGTGCCAGCAGCTTTTGGGGCTCTGGGGCCAACGTCCTGACTTTC. Translating it yields CASSFWGSGANVLTF.

The chain recombines TRBV12-5 with TRBJ1-2; unclear D gene. The CDR3 covers 13 residues. The germline V gene encodes CDR1 LGHNT and CDR2 FRNRAP. The germline V and J ends were trimmed by 3 bases and 6 bases, with 11 bases remaining between them. The CDR3 loop reads CASGFPRDNGYTF. The CDR3 DNA reads TGTGCTAGTGGTTTCCCCCGGGATAATGGCTACACCTTC. Combining the CDR3 with reference TRBV12-5 and TRBJ1-2 gives the whole variable domain DARVTQTPRHKVTEMGQEVTMRCQPILGHNTVFWYRQTMMQGLELLAYFRNRAPLDDSGMPKDRFSAEMPDATLATLKIQPSEPRDSAVYFCASGFPRDNGYTFGSGTRLTVV.

This clone is medium-sized (0.01 to 0.1%) in the sample. The chain combines TRBV6-8 with TRBJ1-2; D possibly corresponds to TRBD1 (6 bases). V shed 7 bases and J shed 2 bases, with 14 bases lying between them. This CDR3 is 14 amino acids long. Germline-derived CDR1 and CDR2 are MNHGY and SAAAGT. The CDR3 sequence: CASTSRGGNYGYTF. CDR3 bases: TGTGCCAGCACCTCCAGGGGTGGGAACTATGGCTACACCTTC.

The sample holds a few counts of this clone. The chain carries TRBV9 and TRBJ1-3; the D is unclear. Trimming stripped 4 bases from V and 4 bases from J, with 9 bases between. The germline V gene has CDR1 SGDLS and CDR2 YYNGEE. CDR3 length: 13 residues. The CDR3 DNA reads as TGTGCCAGCAGCTTAAAACCCGGAAACACCATATATTTT. It is translated as CASSLKPGNTIYF.

This clone was detected a few times. The rearrangement links TRBV9 to TRBJ1-5, with 10 bases identical to TRBD1. J was trimmed by 3 bases and V by 5 bases; bases with no gene match: 8. CDR3 size: 16 residues. Germline CDR1 SGDLS, CDR2 YYNGEE. The DNA of the CDR3 is TGTGCCAGCAGTGCTGGACAGGGGGGGGTCAATCAGCCCCAGCATTTT. Protein: CASSAGQGGVNQPQHF.

J is TRBJ1-1 and V is TRBV19; 7 nucleotides line up with TRBD1. Looked up from germline, CDR1 is LNHDA and CDR2 is SQIVND (reference sequence). V dropped 5 bases and J dropped 0; count of bases not matched to a gene: 9. This CDR3 has 16 residues. CDR3 sequence reads: CASSQWGQTMNTEAFF. The DNA for the CDR3 is TGTGCCAGTAGTCAATGGGGACAGACCATGAACACTGAAGCTTTCTTT.

By frequency in the sample, this clone is medium-sized. The chain recombines TRBV29-1 with TRBJ1-2; D remains unclear. The V and J ends lost 7 bases and 2 bases respectively, with 20 bases between them. Germline V gene sequence: CDR1 SQVTM, CDR2 ANQGSEA. This CDR3 has 15 residues. The CDR3 DNA follows: TGCAGCGCTCCGTTAGCTGATCCAAGCAACTATGGCTACACCTTC. This codes for CSAPLADPSNYGYTF.

Ten or more counts support this clone. The rearrangement joins TRBV6-8 to TRBJ2-3, with TRBD2 matching over 16 bases. The V segment lost 10 bases and the J segment 4 bases; nucleotides outside the gene matches: 14. The germline CDR1 and CDR2 sequences are MNHGY and SAAAGT. This CDR3 has 18 residues. This CDR3 reads CATDGPGLAGGPADTQYF. The CDR3 DNA sequence: TGTGCCACTGATGGACCGGGACTAGCGGGAGGGCCGGCAGATACGCAGTATTTT.

This clone was recorded many times. The chain is built from TRBV6-1 and TRBJ1-2; unclear D gene. Per germline, CDR1 MNHNS and CDR2 SASEGT. V was trimmed by 0 bases and J by 4 bases, leaving 12 bases between them. This CDR3 contains 15 residues. The DNA for the CDR3 is TGTGCCAGCAGTGAAGCCGGCGGATTGTTCTATGGCTACACCTTC. It yields the protein CASSEAGGLFYGYTF.

J is TRBJ2-7 and V is TRBV19, with D possibly TRBD2 on 6 matching bases. Looked up from germline, CDR1 is LNHDA and CDR2 is SQIVND (reference sequence). This CDR3 has 13 residues. V lost 10 bases and J 6 bases, leaving 19 bases between the germline ends. CDR3 DNA: TGTGCCACCACTAGTGGGAGGAGCACCGAGCAGTACTTC. Its translation: CATTSGRSTEQYF.

This clone was counted between two and nine times. The chain uses TRBV11-3 and TRBJ2-6; 7 bases line up with TRBD2. This CDR3 has 14 amino acids. V lost 2 bases and J lost 10; bases outside the gene matches: 5. Germline V gene lookup returns CDR1 SGHNT and CDR2 YENEEA. CDR3 nucleotides: TGTGCCAGCAGCTTATCGGGAGGTCGTAACGTCCTGACTTTC. This codes for CASSLSGGRNVLTF.

The chain recombines TRBV11-3 with TRBJ1-5; D is undetermined. This CDR3 comprises 15 residues. CDR1 and CDR2 from the germline V gene are SGHNT and YENEEA. The V gene lost 0 bases and the J gene lost 3 bases, with 9 bases spanning the gap. DNA of the CDR3: TGTGCCAGCAGCTTAGATCTTCTGGACAATCAGCCCCAGCATTTT. Its protein is CASSLDLLDNQPQHF.

This clone was seen ten or more times. J is TRBJ2-7 and V is TRBV6-8; the D is unclear. V was trimmed by 6 bases and J by 0 bases, leaving 9 bases between them. The CDR3 extends over 13 amino acids. Germline-derived CDR1 and CDR2 are MNHGY and SAAAGT. Here the CDR3 reads CASSTTASYEQYF. CDR3 coding DNA: TGTGCCAGCAGCACCACCGCCTCCTACGAGCAGTACTTC.

The J gene is TRBJ1-1, the V gene TRBV29-1; 9 positions agree with TRBD1. The CDR3 is made up of 14 amino acids. V shed 7 bases, J shed 2 bases, and the junction held 8 bases outside the gene matches. Germline values: CDR1 SQVTM, CDR2 ANQGSEA. DNA of the CDR3: TGCAGCGCTGGTCTCACAGGGGGCAACACTGAAGCTTTCTTT. It codes for CSAGLTGGNTEAFF. The whole variable domain, remainder taken from reference TRBV29-1 and TRBJ1-1, is SAVISQKPSRDICQRGTSLTIQCQVDSQVTMMFWYRQQPGQSLTLIATANQGSEATYESGFVIDKFPISRPNLTFSTLTVSNMSPEDSSIYLCSAGLTGGNTEAFFGQGTRLTVV.

This clone was counted between two and nine times. The chain links TRBV6-8 to TRBJ2-2; D possibly corresponds to TRBD2 (6 bases). This CDR3 region has 15 residues. V lost 2 bases and J lost 1, with 8 bases in between. Looked up from germline, CDR1 is MNHGY and CDR2 is SAAAGT. CDR3 region: CASSYARGNTGELFF. In DNA, the CDR3 is TGTGCCAGCAGTTACGCGCGGGGGAACACCGGGGAGCTGTTTTTT.

This clone has ten or more counts. The chain joins TRBV9 to TRBJ2-7; D not certain. This CDR3 is built from 14 residues. V gave up 0 bases and J gave up 3 bases, with 10 bases separating them. CDR1 is SGDLS and CDR2 is YYNGEE in the germline V gene. The CDR3 protein is CASSVGPGNYEQYF. For the CDR3, the DNA is TGTGCCAGCAGCGTAGGTCCAGGTAACTACGAGCAGTACTTC.

This clone was seen only a few times. The V and J genes are TRBV6-8 and TRBJ2-1; 9 bases agree with TRBD1. Trimming at V came to 6 bases and at J to 2 bases, leaving 5 bases not matched to a gene. CDR3 size: 15 residues. Looked up from germline, CDR1 is MNHGY and CDR2 is SAAAGT. The DNA of the CDR3 is TGTGCCAGCAGGCGGACAGGGGCGACCTACAATGAGCAGTTCTTC. Its protein is CASRRTGATYNEQFF.

Ten or more counts support this clone. The rearrangement links TRBV11-3 to TRBJ2-5, with TRBD2 identical over 10 bases. This CDR3 is 16 amino acids long. In germline, CDR1 is SGHNT, CDR2 YENEEA. V was clipped by 8 bases and J by 3 bases; unmatched bases: 12. CDR3 nucleotides: TGTGCCAGCGGCCCGGGGCCGCTAGCGGGGGAAGAGACCCAGTACTTC. Encoded protein: CASGPGPLAGEETQYF.

The CDR3 loop is CASSNSVDEQYF. As DNA, the CDR3 is TGTGCCAGTAGCAATTCGGTCGACGAGCAGTACTTC. J is TRBJ2-7 and V is TRBV19; no firm D call. With 6 bases removed from V and 5 bases from J, the gap between germline ends came to 11 bases. Per the germline V gene, CDR1 is LNHDA and CDR2 is SQIVND (reference sequence). This CDR3 has 12 amino acids.

This sequence joins TRBV5-1 and TRBJ2-3; 13 positions agree with TRBD2. CDR1 SGHRS and CDR2 YFSETQ come from the germline V gene. The CDR3 length is 16 residues. V shed 4 bases, J shed 7 bases, and the junction held 9 bases outside the gene matches. CDR3 coding DNA: TGCGCCAGCAGCGGGGGAACTAGCGGGAGGGCCAATACGCAGTATTTT. It translates to CASSGGTSGRANTQYF.

This clone turned up a few times. The genes are TRBV19 and TRBJ1-2; possible D gene TRBD1, 6 bases. V lost 9 bases to trimming and J lost 3 bases, with 17 bases between them. The CDR3 runs to 14 residues. Germline V lookup: CDR1 LNHDA, CDR2 SQIVND (reference sequence). CDR3 nucleotide sequence: TGTGCCAGCAGACACTGGGAGGGGGACTATGGCTACACCTTC. This sequence encodes CASRHWEGDYGYTF.

The table lists this clone with a count of one. This chain joins TRBV14 and TRBJ1-5; 10 bases match TRBD1. This CDR3 is 18 amino acids long. Germline V lookup: CDR1 SGHDN, CDR2 FVKESK. V was pared by 3 bases and J by 4 bases, with 12 bases of the junction left unmatched. CDR3 sequence (DNA): TGTGCCAGCAGCCAGCCATACACCCGGGACAGGGGAAATCAGCCCCAGCATTTT. It specifies CASSQPYTRDRGNQPQHF. Complete variable domain (other parts from reference TRBV14 and TRBJ1-5): EAGVTQFPSHSVIEKGQTVTLRCDPISGHDNLYWYRRVMGKEIKFLLHFVKESKQDESGMPNNRFLAERTGGTYSTLKVQPAELEDSGVYFCASSQPYTRDRGNQPQHFGDGTRLSIL.

V gene TRBV19 combines with J gene TRBJ2-7; D might be TRBD2 (5 bases). V was shortened by 2 bases and J by 2 bases, with 13 bases between the two germline ends. The CDR3 contains 15 residues. Germline CDR1 and CDR2: LNHDA and SQIVND (reference sequence). CDR3 nucleotide sequence: TGTGCCAGTAGTATAAGGGTTGGGAGTACCTACGAGCAGTACTTC. It encodes CASSIRVGSTYEQYF. The whole variable domain, filled in from reference TRBV19 and TRBJ2-7, reads DGGITQSPKYLFRKEGQNVTLSCEQNLNHDAMYWYRQDPGQGLRLIYYSQIVNDFQKGDIAEGYSVSREKKESFPLTVTSAQKNPTAFYLCASSIRVGSTYEQYFGPGTRLTVT.

By share, this clone ranks as medium-sized. The chain employs TRBV6-8 and TRBJ2-2, with a possible D match to TRBD2 (6 bases). This CDR3 region has 14 residues. CDR1 is MNHGY, CDR2 SAAAGT, per germline. With 6 bases removed from V and 4 bases from J, the gap between germline ends came to 12 bases. The CDR3 coding sequence is TGTGCCAGCAGACCGGGACTGACCACCGGGGAGCTGTTTTTT. Its protein is CASRPGLTTGELFF.

This clone came up a few times. This chain connects TRBV6-8 to TRBJ2-7; D is possibly TRBD2 (5 bases). Germline V gives CDR1 MNHGY, CDR2 SAAAGT. V was clipped by 6 bases and J by 5 bases, with 23 bases between them. CDR3 length: 16 residues. Here the CDR3 reads CASRSRSVETFHEQYF. The DNA for the CDR3 is TGTGCCAGCAGATCCCGTAGCGTGGAGACCTTCCACGAGCAGTACTTC.

V gene TRBV18 combines with J gene TRBJ1-1, with D maybe TRBD1 (6 bases). CDR3 size: 18 residues. V was trimmed by 1 base and J by 0 bases, leaving 18 bases between them. CDR1 and CDR2 from the germline V gene are KGHSH and LQKENI. CDR3 amino acids: CASSPQGGSGYMNTEAFF. CDR3 DNA sequence: TGTGCCAGCTCACCACAGGGGGGTTCAGGCTACATGAACACTGAAGCTTTCTTT.